The source of this TCR beta chain is a study of cytomegalovirus exposure and HLA in healthy donors (dated by TCRdb to 2017 to 2019). Regarding the study in general: According to an earlier analysis of a few hundred of the donors, roughly 180 million T cells yielded 90 million to 140 million unique TCR beta sequences and about 280 Gb of sequence data. An early release covering more than 500 HLA-typed donors comprised about 300 gigabases of sequencing data and around 80 million unique TCR sequences. An earlier analysis of roughly 600 of the donors used high-throughput TCR beta sequencing to judge whether each TCR beta V gene segment behaved as functional or pseudogenic. Every repertoire in the discovery cohort had been generated on one and the same sequencing platform. The genetic ancestry cluster associated with self-reported Caucasian donors included about four fifths of the roughly 360 genotyped donors. In a later genetic analysis, genome-wide SNP genotypes for about 55% of the roughly 670 donors were used, and that subset was treated as a discovery cohort. Because of strong linkage in the cohort, roughly five DR-DQ haplotypes were treated as single units for association and clustering. The study aimed to test whether signatures of past pathogen exposure could be identified by cataloging public T cell receptors. Along with the approximately 650-subject first cohort, a separate validation cohort of over 90 different subjects was used. Both class I and class II loci were covered by HLA typing, at four-digit resolution. The number of donors typed differed by locus, with about 629-630 for A, B, C, DRB1 and DQB1, roughly 520 for DQA1, under 610 for DPA1, and some 450 for DPB1. On average, 235,054 unique TCR beta nucleotide sequences were sequenced per donor among roughly 430 genotyped donors of the cohort, with about 19% of those sequences being non-productive. In a later analysis, previously published TCR beta repertoires from about 670 donors were re-analyzed and high-resolution HLA genotyping was added so that TCR occurrence patterns could be studied. In the later analysis, no new phenotypic data were used to find candidate immune exposures; instead, reliance was placed on TCR beta sequences and their occurrence across donors. High-throughput TCR immunosequencing, statistical association of individual TCRs with disease status, and machine learning were combined to predict cytomegalovirus infection status. Donor age, sex, ethnicity and CMV serostatus were compiled alongside the repertoire data. Using immunosequencing, the study profiled T cell repertoires from around 670 subjects and related those repertoires to cytomegalovirus serostatus. What the study reported, not specific to this receptor: Across donors, most TCR sequences were observed very rarely, whereas some public TCRs were present in many individuals. In a later genetic analysis, a missense DCLRE1C variant was associated with V-gene and J-gene trimming of TCR beta chains, and the association was replicated in an independent cohort. Because some donors lacked HLA typing at each locus, the association tests relied only on the typed subset. The sequencing pipeline was judged likely to have produced a cluster of highly shared sequence variants as a technical artifact. A further reported finding was that TCR beta sequences accurately predicted the HLA-A and HLA-B alleles for most subjects in the first cohort. When HLA alleles, especially DR and DQ, strongly co-occurred, attributing TCR associations to individual alleles was difficult. Only TCR beta chains were sequenced in this cohort, and the absence of alpha or paired-chain data limited detectable features. In a later analysis, HLA-associated TCR beta chains showed more clonal expansion and lower generation probabilities than non-associated chains that were equally common. CMV serostatus was the only immune exposure information available for the cohort. At a false discovery rate of 0.05, a later analysis linked roughly 17,000 TCR beta sequences to specific HLA alleles. In both the original and validation cohorts, the classifier was reported to diagnose cytomegalovirus status with high specificity and sensitivity. A later analysis found that most CMV-associated TCR beta chains appeared HLA-restricted, with HLA associations seemingly driven largely by CMV exposure. The earlier analysis of about 600 of the donors excluded fewer than 20 rarely observed V segments, including chromosome 9 orphons, because counts were too low. In the study, approximately 160 TCR beta chains were listed as associated with cytomegalovirus. Presence/absence analyses assumed roughly uniform sequencing depth across donors, an assumption that may not hold. In an earlier analysis of 450 to 750 of the donors, most TCR beta V segments appeared in productive rearrangements about 90% or about 30% of the time, broadly matching IMGT annotations. A later analysis found that TCR association rates varied across HLA loci, with DRB1 alleles showing the most associated TCRs and HLA-C alleles the fewest. It was suggested by the authors that the approach could potentially be generalized to other disease states and immunological phenotypes. Correlated functional status among segregating V segments might reflect linkage disequilibrium, but an unknown experimental factor could not be ruled out. Some IMGT-functional V segments, including TRBV6-2 and TRBV6-3, could not be distinguished by the 87-base-pair reads and were therefore excluded. Several of the top co-occurrence clusters appeared to be linked to parvovirus B19, influenza, CMV and Epstein-Barr virus, according to a later analysis. In a later genetic analysis, fewer N-insertions in productive TCRs were reported among donors in an Asian-associated ancestry cluster than the approximately 670-donor mean. In vitro tests confirmed that a few of the cytomegalovirus-associated TCR beta chains recognize cytomegalovirus antigens.

The receptor library was made with the immunoSEQ multiplex PCR assay. A mixture of 60 forward primers for TCR Vbeta segments and 13 reverse primers for TCR Jbeta segments was used in the multiplex PCR. Amplification of the CDR3 region of rearranged TCR beta genes was performed with a multiplex PCR assay on genomic DNA. The amplified TCR beta libraries were sequenced on the Illumina HiSeq System as 87-base-pair reads. Under the source paper's analysis protocol: In a later analysis, 77 million or so unique TCR beta chains were counted across the approximately 620 repertoires, and roughly 11 million of these chains were shared by at least two donors. Raw reads were error-corrected and collapsed into unique sequences with a nearest-neighbor algorithm that merged closely related sequences to remove PCR and sequencing errors. V, D and J gene segments were assigned by aligning CDR3 sequences to IMGT reference sequences. For a sequence to be retained, at least a six-nucleotide match to both a V gene segment and a J gene segment was required. A rearrangement counted as productive if the CDR3 had no stop codons and remained in frame with V and J, and every other rearrangement counted as non-productive. CDR3 was defined by IMGT convention, running from the second conserved V-encoded cysteine to the conserved J-encoded phenylalanine. The earlier analysis of 587 of the donors excluded sequences that lacked an unambiguous match to a single V gene segment. An earlier analysis of a few hundred of the donors called V segments functional above 56.7% productive rearrangements and segregating when the between-donor standard deviation exceeded 5%. A statistical classification framework was built for diagnosing cytomegalovirus status from the catalog of TCR beta chain sequences. In a later analysis, V and J genes were assigned by comparing TCR nucleotide sequences against IMGT/GENE-DB human TR gene sequences. Using the TCRdist pipeline, a later analysis assigned CDR3 sequences along with most-parsimonious VDJ recombination scenarios. In a later analysis, each TCR beta chain was defined by its CDR3 amino acid sequence together with its V-gene family, and reads lacking a unique V-gene family were excluded. In a later analysis, some 600 highly shared, low-generation-probability nucleotide sequences were removed to address suspected cross-contamination and a sequencing artifact. In a later analysis, a clonal expansion index for each public chain was calculated from normalized within-repertoire ranks of inferred template counts. In a later analysis, generation probabilities were computed using a VDJ recombination model fitted to out-of-frame rearrangements, and the results were checked against IGoR. Hypergeometric tests were used in a later analysis to score TCR-TCR, TCR-HLA and TCR-CMV co-occurrence, with a repertoire-size bias correction applied to the TCR pairs. To estimate false discovery rates, a later analysis permuted the HLA or CMV assignments 20 times. A later analysis grouped co-occurring TCRs with DBSCAN, adding TCRdist sequence similarity when clustering within HLA-allele-positive subsets. Co-occurrence clustering excluded repertoires with fewer than 30,000 or more than 120,000 public chains, plus five with anomalous nucleotide sharing. Held by TCRdb, this immuneACCESS table contains in-frame sequences only and omits some clones. Under half of the omission traces to an unresolved V gene where checked; the cause of the rest is unknown. The DNA was the basis for D and trimming; V, J and clone size are from that table. The sample includes some 130,000 clones, with roughly 85% observed a single time. The ten most abundant clones make up approximately 7% of the sample.

The cohort was made up of several hundred healthy bone marrow donors. At the time of sampling, every cohort member was nominally healthy, though immune exposures that went unrecorded were likely present. The donor tested CMV seropositive and was one of the 289 seropositive cohort members. A peripheral blood sample was collected from each donor, and TCR beta sequencing was performed on peripheral blood mononuclear cells. The Qiagen DNeasy Blood Extraction Kit was used to extract genomic DNA from the blood cell samples. As encoded in the germline V gene (reference sequence), CDR1 is MNHEY while CDR2 is SMNVEV. V and J lose 6 bases and 8 bases, and a span of 13 bases separates them. Counted from cysteine to phenylalanine, this CDR3 has 13 amino acids. This entry keeps only the CDR3 DNA: 39 bases, framed from base 1. Comment on this clone: Its recognized antigen is unknown. Per-base quality was not reported, and no clone a single base away is much larger than it.

The TCR was taken from a man in his forties in good health and CMV-seropositive. The sequence is built from TRBV27 and TRBJ1-4; the best D guess is TRBD1, with 5 bases matching. Sequencing input: PBMCs. DNA sequence: TGTGCCAGCAGCCCAGGGCGAATAGAAAAACTGTTTTTT. This sequence encodes CASSPGRIEKLFF. With the rest looked up from the reference TRBV27 and TRBJ1-4 genes rather than sequenced, the full variable domain is EAQVTQNPRYLITVTGKKLTVTCSQNMNHEYMSWYRQDPGLGLRQIYYSMNVEVTDKGDVPEGYKVSRKEKRNFPLILESPSPNQTSLYFCASSPGRIEKLFFGSGTQLSVL.